The clone carrying this T cell receptor (beta chain) has a count of ten or more. TCRdb re-clonotyped the PCR reads via MiXCR. The repertoire holds around 34,000 clones, with about 31% as singletons. The data are from a study of metastatic and nonmetastatic thyroid tumors. This CDR3 has 12 amino acids. V lost 6 bases and J lost 2, with 7 bases in between. Germline V gene data show CDR1 as SGHNT and CDR2 as YENEEA. Thyroid surgery had not been preceded by any treatment in any patient. The sample was blood. This TCR derives from a female donor with papillary thyroid cancer or a benign thyroid nodule (not recorded which). Some clones in this sample may be carry-over from other donors' samples. J is TRBJ1-2 and V is TRBV11-3, with D possibly TRBD1 on 6 matching bases. The CDR3 sequence is CASRQGNYGYTF. CDR3 nucleotide sequence: TGTGCCAGCAGGCAGGGGAACTATGGCTACACCTTC.